This record covers a single TCR beta chain. CDR1 is SQVTM, CDR2 ANQGSEA, per germline. There are 14 residues in the CDR3. The data stem from a study of T cells expressing NK-cell markers. Study-level information: The TCR beta repertoires originated in sorted CD3+CD56+NKG2C+, CD3+CD56+NKG2C- and CD3+CD56-NKG2C+ T cells.

The cDNA for TCR beta came from 5'RACE template switching with UMIs. TCRdb re-called the 5' RACE reads and gives one entry per CDR3 protein, without DNA. The sample table includes around 140,000 distinct CDR3 sequences. The sample comprised blood T cells: a sorted CD56 or NKG2C T cell subset, CD4+ or CD8+ T cells, or bulk PBMC T cells (not recorded which). The clonotype originates from a man younger than 35 in good health. This chain uses TRBV29-1 with TRBJ2-2; TCRdb outputs TRBD1, but without DNA this stays unchecked. The CDR3 reads CSVEGEMGPGELFF.